Following are 2 T cell receptor beta chains from one sample sequenced in a study of T cell changes during pregnancy in multiple sclerosis. TCRdb's table, derived via immunoSEQ multiplex PCR, lists solely in-frame clones and lacks some. The sample yields more than 30,000 clones, 90% to 95% seen once. The source material was CD8+ T cells from peripheral blood mononuclear cells, sampled in the third trimester of pregnancy. Source of these receptors: a female donor with multiple sclerosis, enrolled in a pregnancy study.

The chain couples TRBV6-1 to TRBJ2-1; 10 bases agree with TRBD2. This CDR3 has 15 residues. V shed 4 bases, J shed 7 bases, and the junction held 7 bases outside the gene matches. The V gene's germline CDR1 is MNHNS and CDR2 SASEGT. CDR3 in amino acids: CASSGPRLAGNEQFF. DNA of the CDR3: TGTGCCAGCAGTGGACCGCGACTAGCGGGTAATGAGCAGTTCTTC.

This clone came up once. This chain joins TRBV20-1 and TRBJ1-2; 7 bases are shared with TRBD1. Germline V gives CDR1 DFQATT, CDR2 SNEGSKA (reference sequence). The CDR3 extends over 10 amino acids. The V gene end was trimmed by 6 bases and the J gene end by 6 bases; junction bases not matched to a gene: 1. CDR3 DNA sequence: TGCAGTGCCGGGACAGATGGCTACACCTTC. Protein product: CSAGTDGYTF.